Presented here are 21 T cell receptor beta chains from one specimen sequenced in a study of cytomegalovirus exposure and HLA in healthy donors. The assay was immunoSEQ multiplex PCR, and TCRdb's table has in-frame clones only and misses some. Found here are about 120,000 clones, approximately 87% of them singletons; the top ten hold under 2.5%. The material sequenced was PBMCs. The receptor set was obtained from a woman younger than 45 in good health and CMV-seronegative.

This sequence joins TRBV9 and TRBJ2-6; no definite D call. This CDR3 contains 15 residues. Germline V gene data show CDR1 as SGDLS and CDR2 as YYNGEE. Trimming took 4 bases from V and 7 from J, leaving 15 bases between them. CDR3 amino acids: CASSYGTLGANVLTF. CDR3 nucleotide sequence: TGTGCCAGCAGCTACGGTACTTTGGGCGCCAACGTCCTGACTTTC.

The chain links TRBV2 to TRBJ2-2; TRBD1 is a possible D gene (6 bases). The CDR3 covers 15 residues. Germline CDR1 reads SNHLY; CDR2 reads FYNNEI. Trimming left V 2 bases short and J 8 bases short, with 15 bases between. For the CDR3, the DNA is TGTGCCAGCAGTGAAACTACAGGGATGGTTGGGGAGCTGTTTTTT. It yields the protein CASSETTGMVGELFF.

V usage is TRBV30 and J usage is TRBJ2-1; 8 nucleotides align to TRBD2. Germline V gene lookup returns CDR1 GTSNPN and CDR2 SVGIG (reference sequence). The CDR3 consists of 14 residues. J gave up 6 bases and V 0 bases, and 4 bases lay outside the gene matches. The CDR3 reads CAWSVILAGNEQFF. The CDR3 DNA is TGTGCCTGGAGTGTGATTCTAGCGGGCAATGAGCAGTTCTTC.

The chain combines TRBV7-9 with TRBJ1-1; D is perhaps TRBD1 (6 bases). V was trimmed by 3 bases and J by 0 bases, leaving 14 bases between them. The germline V gene has CDR1 SEHNR and CDR2 FQNEAQ (reference sequence). The CDR3 is made up of 16 amino acids. For the CDR3, the DNA is TGTGCCAGCAGCTTGCAACAGGGCGCGATGAACACTGAAGCTTTCTTT. Amino acids: CASSLQQGAMNTEAFF.

V is TRBV7-9 and J is TRBJ2-2, with 12 bases identical to TRBD2. With 0 bases clipped from V and 6 bases from J, the junction kept 5 bases outside the gene matches. The germline CDR1 and CDR2 sequences are SEHNR and FQNEAQ (reference sequence). This CDR3 has 17 residues. This chain's CDR3 is CASSLARTSGAAGELFF. DNA of the CDR3: TGTGCCAGCAGCTTAGCCCGGACTAGCGGGGCGGCCGGGGAGCTGTTTTTT.

The chain recombines TRBV11-2 with TRBJ1-2; D call uncertain. CDR1 is SGHAT and CDR2 is FQNNGV in the germline V gene. The CDR3 is made up of 14 amino acids. V was pared by 0 bases and J by 5 bases, with 10 bases between. DNA of the CDR3: TGTGCCAGCAGCTTAGATGTCGGAGTTTATGGCTACACCTTC. Protein: CASSLDVGVYGYTF. Complete variable domain (other parts from reference TRBV11-2 and TRBJ1-2): EAGVAQSPRYKIIEKRQSVAFWCNPISGHATLYWYQQILGQGPKLLIQFQNNGVVDDSQLPKDRFSAERLKGVDSTLKIQPAKLEDSAVYLCASSLDVGVYGYTFGSGTRLTVV.

Only a few counts were recorded for this clone. This sequence joins TRBV5-1 and TRBJ1-6; tentative D call: TRBD1 (6 bases). CDR1 and CDR2 from the germline V gene are SGHRS and YFSETQ. The V and J ends lost 6 bases and 5 bases respectively, with 12 bases between them. This CDR3 has 14 residues. The CDR3 DNA reads TGCGCCAGCAATAGGGGGAATGATAATTCACCCCTCCACTTT. Translating gives CASNRGNDNSPLHF.

The V call is TRBV5-1, the J call TRBJ2-7, with 9 bases lining up with TRBD1. The CDR3 is 14 amino acids. The ends lost 0 bases at V and 4 bases at J; junction bases unmatched: 2. The germline gives CDR1 SGHRS, CDR2 YFSETQ. In nucleotides, the CDR3 is TGCGCCAGCAGCTTGGCGGGACAGGGATACGAGCAGTACTTC. This encodes CASSLAGQGYEQYF.

The chain couples TRBV5-1 to TRBJ2-3, with TRBD2 identical over 8 bases. The CDR3 consists of 17 residues. Germline V gene sequence: CDR1 SGHRS, CDR2 YFSETQ. Trimming took 0 bases from V and 4 from J; bases not matched to a gene: 10. For the CDR3, the DNA is TGCGCCAGCAGCTTGGCTACACGGGGGGGCCGGGCAGATACGCAGTATTTT. It codes for CASSLATRGGRADTQYF.

The chain employs TRBV7-2 and TRBJ2-2, with 11 positions matching TRBD2. The CDR3 is 15 amino acids. Germline V gives CDR1 SGHTA, CDR2 FQGNSA. With 5 bases clipped from V and 1 base from J, the junction kept 0 bases outside the gene matches. The CDR3 spells CASSGLAGNTGELFF. The CDR3 DNA sequence: TGTGCCAGCAGCGGACTAGCGGGGAACACCGGGGAGCTGTTTTTT. The whole variable domain, filled in from reference TRBV7-2 and TRBJ2-2, reads GAGVSQSPSNKVTEKGKDVELRCDPISGHTALYWYRQSLGQGLEFLIYFQGNSAPDKSGLPSDRFSAERTGGSVSTLTIQRTQQEDSAVYLCASSGLAGNTGELFFGEGSRLTVL.

V usage is TRBV6-1 and J usage is TRBJ1-2; perhaps TRBD1 as D (6 bases). In germline, CDR1 is MNHNS, CDR2 SASEGT. The CDR3 extends over 13 amino acids. The V end was cut by 2 bases, the J end by 7 bases, with 11 bases between. The CDR3 loop reads CASSEIGGAGYTF. CDR3 coding DNA: TGTGCCAGCAGTGAAATCGGGGGGGCTGGCTACACCTTC.

This chain uses TRBV6-1 with TRBJ2-1; tentatively, D is TRBD2 (5 bases). CDR3 length equals 15 residues. Trimming shortened V by 6 bases and J by 3 bases, and 15 bases separated the two germline ends. Germline V gene sequence: CDR1 MNHNS, CDR2 SASEGT. The CDR3 loop is CASSSSGSVYNEQFF. The CDR3 nucleotides are TGTGCCAGCAGCTCCTCGGGGTCCGTCTACAATGAGCAGTTCTTC.

The rearrangement links TRBV5-4 to TRBJ2-3; 14 nucleotides align to TRBD2. The trim removed 3 bases at V and 1 base at J, leaving 7 bases unmatched. The CDR3 is made up of 18 amino acids. In germline, CDR1 is SGHNT, CDR2 YYREEE (reference sequence). The chain's CDR3 is CASSWGLAGAVGTDTQYF. The CDR3 nucleotides are TGTGCCAGCAGCTGGGGACTAGCGGGGGCCGTAGGCACAGATACGCAGTATTTT. Full variable domain (outside the CDR3, taken from reference TRBV5-4 and TRBJ2-3): ETGVTQSPTHLIKTRGQQVTLRCSSQSGHNTVSWYQQALGQGPQFIFQYYREEENGRGNFPPRFSGLQFPNYSSELNVNALELDDSALYLCASSWGLAGAVGTDTQYFGPGTRLTVL.

V and J are TRBV6-1 and TRBJ2-3; a possible D gene is TRBD2 (7 bases). This CDR3 has 15 amino acids. Per germline, CDR1 MNHNS and CDR2 SASEGT. Trimming took 4 bases from V and 3 from J, leaving 14 bases between them. CDR3 in DNA: TGTGCCAGCAGTGGGGCGGGGGCTACGACAGATACGCAGTATTTT. Translation: CASSGAGATTDTQYF.

This chain links TRBV9 with TRBJ2-1; tentatively, D is TRBD2 (6 bases). The V gene's germline CDR1 is SGDLS and CDR2 YYNGEE. V shed 0 bases and J shed 5 bases, with 18 bases lying between them. The CDR3 spans 17 residues. In DNA, the CDR3 is TGTGCCAGCAGCGTAGGGACTACGGGACCCCAAGACAATGAGCAGTTCTTC. As protein: CASSVGTTGPQDNEQFF.

The rearrangement joins TRBV9 to TRBJ1-1; D gene uncertain. The germline V and J ends were trimmed by 4 bases and 3 bases, with 16 bases remaining between them. Germline loops: CDR1 SGDLS, CDR2 YYNGEE. The CDR3 sequence is 15 residues long. This CDR3 is CASSPRGGVDTEAFF. The CDR3 bases are TGTGCCAGCAGCCCAAGAGGCGGGGTTGACACTGAAGCTTTCTTT.

This clone appeared a few times. The chain has TRBV11-3 and TRBJ2-7; 7 bases are shared with TRBD2. CDR3 length: 14 residues. V dropped 5 bases and J dropped 4; count of bases not matched to a gene: 8. In germline, CDR1 is SGHNT, CDR2 YENEEA. CDR3 protein: CASSNGASGYEQYF. DNA of the CDR3: TGTGCCAGCAGCAACGGGGCTAGCGGATACGAGCAGTACTTC.

This clone was detected once. The chain has TRBV10-3 and TRBJ1-2; no clear D. This CDR3 has 13 amino acids. Germline lookup yields CDR1 ENHRY and CDR2 SYGVKD. V lost 3 bases and J lost 3, with 8 bases in between. CDR3 residues: CAISDVPDYGYTF. The CDR3 DNA reads TGTGCCATCAGTGATGTCCCCGACTATGGCTACACCTTC.

The chain has TRBV2 and TRBJ2-1; 7 positions agree with TRBD2. The V segment lost 8 bases and the J segment 6 bases; nucleotides outside the gene matches: 7. Germline V gene sequence: CDR1 SNHLY, CDR2 FYNNEI. This CDR3 contains 13 residues. CDR3 sequence reads: CASGEGRGNEQFF. Written as DNA, the CDR3 is TGTGCCAGCGGCGAGGGGAGGGGCAATGAGCAGTTCTTC.

This chain joins TRBV7-9 and TRBJ2-7, with D tentatively TRBD2 (6 bases). Germline values: CDR1 SEHNR, CDR2 FQNEAQ (reference sequence). This CDR3 region has 14 residues. V gave up 6 bases and J gave up 2 bases, with 14 bases separating them. CDR3 nucleotides: TGTGCCAGCAGTCGCGGGACCGGAACCTACGAGCAGTACTTC. Translated: CASSRGTGTYEQYF. Combining the CDR3 with reference TRBV7-9 and TRBJ2-7 gives the whole variable domain DTGVSQNPRHKITKRGQNVTFRCDPISEHNRLYWYRQTLGQGPEFLTYFQNEAQLEKSRLLSDRFSAERPKGSFSTLEIQRTEQGDSAMYLCASSRGTGTYEQYFGPGTRLTVT.

This chain joins TRBV30 and TRBJ2-3, with TRBD2 as a possible D gene (6 bases). This CDR3 region has 16 residues. V was pared by 0 bases and J by 6 bases, with 19 bases between. Germline V lookup: CDR1 GTSNPN, CDR2 SVGIG (reference sequence). In DNA form, the CDR3 reads TGTGCCTGGAGTGTACCCTGGCGGGGTCTTCGGGATACGCAGTATTTT. Encoded protein: CAWSVPWRGLRDTQYF.